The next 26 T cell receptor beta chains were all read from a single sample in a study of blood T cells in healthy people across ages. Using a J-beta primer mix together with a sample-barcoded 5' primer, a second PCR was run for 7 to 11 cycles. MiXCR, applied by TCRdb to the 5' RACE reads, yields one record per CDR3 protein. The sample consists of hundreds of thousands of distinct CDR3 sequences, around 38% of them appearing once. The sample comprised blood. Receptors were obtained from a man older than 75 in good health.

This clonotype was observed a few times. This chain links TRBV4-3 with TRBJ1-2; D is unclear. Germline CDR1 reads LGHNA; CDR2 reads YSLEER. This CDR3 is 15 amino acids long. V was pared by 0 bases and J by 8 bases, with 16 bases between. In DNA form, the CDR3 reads TGCGCCAGCAGCCAAGATTTTGAATTTGCGTGGGGCTACACCTTC. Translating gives CASSQDFEFAWGYTF.

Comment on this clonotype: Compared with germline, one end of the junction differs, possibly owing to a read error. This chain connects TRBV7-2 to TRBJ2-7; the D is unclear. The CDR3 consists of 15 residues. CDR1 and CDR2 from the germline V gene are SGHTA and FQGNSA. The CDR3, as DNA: TGTGCCAGCAGCTCGTACGCAGTAGGAACCTACGAGCAGTGCTTC. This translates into CASSSYAVGTYEQCF.

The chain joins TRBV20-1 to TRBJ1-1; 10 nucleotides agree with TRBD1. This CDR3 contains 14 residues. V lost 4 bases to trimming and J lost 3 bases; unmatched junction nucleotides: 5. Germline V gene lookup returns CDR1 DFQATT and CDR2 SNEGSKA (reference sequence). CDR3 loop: CSAKTGGAYTEAFF. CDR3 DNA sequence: TGCAGTGCTAAGACAGGGGGCGCGTACACTGAAGCTTTCTTT.

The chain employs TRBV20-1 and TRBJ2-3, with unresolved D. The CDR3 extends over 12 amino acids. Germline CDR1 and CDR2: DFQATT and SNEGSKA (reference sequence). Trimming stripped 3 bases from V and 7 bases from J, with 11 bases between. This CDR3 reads CSARDHIYTQYF. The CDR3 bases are TGCAGTGCTAGGGACCATATATATACGCAGTATTTT.

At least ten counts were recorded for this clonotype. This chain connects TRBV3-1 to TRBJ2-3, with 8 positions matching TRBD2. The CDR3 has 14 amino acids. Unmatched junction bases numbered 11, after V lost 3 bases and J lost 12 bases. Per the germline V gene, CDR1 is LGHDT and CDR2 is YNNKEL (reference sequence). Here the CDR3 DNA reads TGTGCCAGCAGCCACCCGGGACGGGGGGGTGCACAGTATTTT. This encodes CASSHPGRGGAQYF.

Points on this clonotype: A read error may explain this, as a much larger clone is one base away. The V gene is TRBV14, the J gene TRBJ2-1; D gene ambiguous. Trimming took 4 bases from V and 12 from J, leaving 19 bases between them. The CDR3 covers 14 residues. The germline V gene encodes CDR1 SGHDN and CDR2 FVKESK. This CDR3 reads CASSRDLVVRVQFF. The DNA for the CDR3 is TGTGCCAGCAGCCGAGATCTTGTCGTCCGGGTGCAGTTCTTC.

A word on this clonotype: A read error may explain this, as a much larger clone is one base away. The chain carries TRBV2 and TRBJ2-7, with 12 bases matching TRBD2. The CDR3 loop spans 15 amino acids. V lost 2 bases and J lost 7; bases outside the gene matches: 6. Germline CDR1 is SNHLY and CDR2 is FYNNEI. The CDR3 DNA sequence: TGTGCCAGCAGTGAAAGGACTAGCGGGACCCAGGAGCAGTACTTC. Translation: CASSERTSGTQEQYF.

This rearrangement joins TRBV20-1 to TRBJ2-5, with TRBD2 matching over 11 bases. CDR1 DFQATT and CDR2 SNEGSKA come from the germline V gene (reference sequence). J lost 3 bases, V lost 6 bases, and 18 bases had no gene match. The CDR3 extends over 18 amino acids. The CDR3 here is CSALNLKDGSGREETQYF. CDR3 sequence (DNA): TGCAGTGCCCTCAACTTAAAGGATGGTAGCGGGAGGGAAGAGACCCAGTACTTC.

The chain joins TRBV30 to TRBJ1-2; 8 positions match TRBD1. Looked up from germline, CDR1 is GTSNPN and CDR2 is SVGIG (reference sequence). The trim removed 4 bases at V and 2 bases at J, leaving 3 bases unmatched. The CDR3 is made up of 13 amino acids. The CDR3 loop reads CAWTGQGNYGYTF. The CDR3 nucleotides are TGTGCCTGGACTGGACAGGGCAACTATGGCTACACCTTC.

The CDR3, as DNA: TGTGCCATCAGTGAGGAAGCCTACGAGCAGTACTTC. Its protein product is CAISEEAYEQYF. The chain is built from TRBV10-3 and TRBJ2-7; D gene uncertain. This CDR3 has 12 amino acids. The germline gives CDR1 ENHRY, CDR2 SYGVKD. V was trimmed by 2 bases and J by 2 bases, leaving 4 bases between them.

The CDR3 DNA reads TGTGCCAGCAAGAGCAGAGTGACAACAGATACGCAGTATTTT. It specifies CASKSRVTTDTQYF. The chain is built from TRBV12-3 or TRBV12-4 and TRBJ2-3; no reliable D call. This CDR3 region has 14 residues. Trimming cost V 7 bases and J 3 bases, with 14 bases left between them.

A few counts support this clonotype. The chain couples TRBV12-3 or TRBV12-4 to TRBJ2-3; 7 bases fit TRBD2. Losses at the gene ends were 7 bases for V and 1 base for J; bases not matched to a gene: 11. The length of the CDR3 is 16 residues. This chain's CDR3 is CASTSSASGRTDTQYF. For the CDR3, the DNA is TGTGCCAGCACTTCCTCAGCTAGCGGACGCACAGATACGCAGTATTTT.

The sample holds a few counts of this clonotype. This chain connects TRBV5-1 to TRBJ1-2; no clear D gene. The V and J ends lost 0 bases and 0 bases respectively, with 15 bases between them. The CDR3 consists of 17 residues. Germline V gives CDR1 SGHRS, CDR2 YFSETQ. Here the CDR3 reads CASSLASSYGSNYGYTF. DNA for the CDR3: TGCGCCAGCAGCTTGGCCAGCAGTTACGGATCTAACTATGGCTACACCTTC.

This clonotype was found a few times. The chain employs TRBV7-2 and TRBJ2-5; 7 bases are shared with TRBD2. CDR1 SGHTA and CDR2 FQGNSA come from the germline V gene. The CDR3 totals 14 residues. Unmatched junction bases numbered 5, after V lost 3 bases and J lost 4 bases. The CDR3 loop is CASSLGGVTETQYF. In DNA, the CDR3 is TGTGCCAGCAGCTTGGGGGGGGTGACAGAGACCCAGTACTTC.

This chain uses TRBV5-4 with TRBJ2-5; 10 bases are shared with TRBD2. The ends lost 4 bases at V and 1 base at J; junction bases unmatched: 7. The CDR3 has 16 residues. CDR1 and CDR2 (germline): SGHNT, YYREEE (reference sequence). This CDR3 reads CASSDIAGGSQETQYF. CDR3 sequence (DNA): TGTGCCAGCAGCGATATAGCGGGGGGCAGCCAAGAGACCCAGTACTTC.

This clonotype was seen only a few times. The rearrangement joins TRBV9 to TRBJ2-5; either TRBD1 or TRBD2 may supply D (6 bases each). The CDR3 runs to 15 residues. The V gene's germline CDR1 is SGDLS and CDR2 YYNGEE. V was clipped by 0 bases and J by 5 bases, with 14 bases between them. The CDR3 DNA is TGTGCCAGCAGCGTAGACCGGGGGCAGCAGGAGACCCAGTACTTC. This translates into CASSVDRGQQETQYF.

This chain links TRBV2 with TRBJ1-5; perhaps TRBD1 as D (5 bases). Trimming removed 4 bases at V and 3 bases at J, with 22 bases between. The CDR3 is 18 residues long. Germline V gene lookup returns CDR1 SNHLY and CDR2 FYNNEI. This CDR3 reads CASSGRARGGATNQPQHF. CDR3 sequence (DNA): TGTGCCAGCAGTGGAAGGGCCCGGGGCGGGGCAACCAATCAGCCCCAGCATTTT.

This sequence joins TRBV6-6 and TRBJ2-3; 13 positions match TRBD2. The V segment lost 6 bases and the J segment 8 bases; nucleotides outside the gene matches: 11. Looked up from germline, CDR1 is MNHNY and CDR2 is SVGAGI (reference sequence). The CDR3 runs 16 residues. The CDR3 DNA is TGTGCCAGCAGCCCGACTAGCGGGGGGTCTCGCGGTACGCAGTATTTT. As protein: CASSPTSGGSRGTQYF.

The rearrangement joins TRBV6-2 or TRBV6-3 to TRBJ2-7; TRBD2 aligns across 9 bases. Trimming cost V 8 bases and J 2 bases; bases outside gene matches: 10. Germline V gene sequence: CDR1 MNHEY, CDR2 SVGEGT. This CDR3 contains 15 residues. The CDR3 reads CASYDGASGTYEQYF. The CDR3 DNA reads TGTGCCAGCTACGATGGGGCTAGCGGGACCTACGAGCAGTACTTC.

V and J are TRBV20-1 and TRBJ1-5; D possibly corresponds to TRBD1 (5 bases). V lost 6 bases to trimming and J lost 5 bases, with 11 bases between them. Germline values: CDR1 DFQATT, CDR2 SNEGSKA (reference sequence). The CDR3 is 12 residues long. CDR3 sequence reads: CSAGRGDQPQHF. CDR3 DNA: TGCAGTGCGGGACGAGGGGATCAGCCCCAGCATTTT.

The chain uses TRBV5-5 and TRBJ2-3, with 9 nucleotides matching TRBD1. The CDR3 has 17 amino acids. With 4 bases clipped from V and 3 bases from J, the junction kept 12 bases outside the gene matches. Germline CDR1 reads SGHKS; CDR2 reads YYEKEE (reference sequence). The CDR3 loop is CASSQTRTGDLTDTQYF. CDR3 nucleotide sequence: TGTGCCAGCAGCCAGACCCGGACAGGGGATTTGACAGATACGCAGTATTTT. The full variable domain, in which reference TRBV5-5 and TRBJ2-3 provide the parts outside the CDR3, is DAGVTQSPTHLIKTRGQQVTLRCSPISGHKSVSWYQQVLGQGPQFIFQYYEKEERGRGNFPDRFSARQFPNYSSELNVNALLLGDSALYLCASSQTRTGDLTDTQYFGPGTRLTVL.

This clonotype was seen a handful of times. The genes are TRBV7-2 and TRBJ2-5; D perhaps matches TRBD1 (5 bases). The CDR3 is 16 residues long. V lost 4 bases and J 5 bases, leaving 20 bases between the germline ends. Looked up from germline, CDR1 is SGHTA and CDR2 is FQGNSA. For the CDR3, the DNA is TGTGCCAGCAGCTCTCTAGGGGCTGGCCTTAAGGAGACCCAGTACTTC. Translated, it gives CASSSLGAGLKETQYF.

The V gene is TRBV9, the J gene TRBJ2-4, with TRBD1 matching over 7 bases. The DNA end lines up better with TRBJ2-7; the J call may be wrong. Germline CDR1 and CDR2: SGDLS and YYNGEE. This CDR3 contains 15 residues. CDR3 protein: CASSATGAEGYEQYF. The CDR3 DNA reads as TGTGCCAGCAGCGCCACAGGGGCCGAGGGCTACGAGCAGTACTTC.

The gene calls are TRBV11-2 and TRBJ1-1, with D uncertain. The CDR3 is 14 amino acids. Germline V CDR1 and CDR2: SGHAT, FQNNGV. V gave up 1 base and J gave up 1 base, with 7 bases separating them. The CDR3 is CASSLVTKNTEAFF. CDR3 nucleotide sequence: TGTGCCAGCAGCTTAGTTACAAAGAACACTGAAGCTTTCTTT.

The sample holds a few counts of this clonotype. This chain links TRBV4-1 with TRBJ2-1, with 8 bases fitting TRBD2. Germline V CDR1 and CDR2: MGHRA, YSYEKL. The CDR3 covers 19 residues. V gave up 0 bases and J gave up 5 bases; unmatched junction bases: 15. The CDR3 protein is CASSQDDRFMGAGDNEQFF. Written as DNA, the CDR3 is TGCGCCAGCAGCCAAGATGACCGGTTTATGGGAGCGGGGGACAATGAGCAGTTCTTC.

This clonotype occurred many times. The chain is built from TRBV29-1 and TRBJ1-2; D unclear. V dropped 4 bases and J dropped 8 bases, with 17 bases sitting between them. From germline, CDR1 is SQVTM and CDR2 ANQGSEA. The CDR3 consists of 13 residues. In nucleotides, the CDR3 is TGCAGCGTTGTTCCCAACTACTTGGAAGGCTACACCTTC. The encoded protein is CSVVPNYLEGYTF.